The clone carrying this TCR beta chain was detected once. This entry belongs to a study of blood T cell repertoires in COVID-19. Across the whole study: Acute-phase and convalescent COVID-19 samples originated in the United States, Italy and Spain. Sample material is recorded as cDNA or gDNA derived from T cells, B-cell-depleted T cells, or PBMCs.

Repertoires were generated with immunoSEQ multiplex PCR, while TCRdb's copy carries only in-frame clones and drops some. The table lists 150,000 or so clones, around 86% of them singletons, with 0.99% in the top ten. The material sequenced was peripheral blood. This clonotype was obtained from a man between 18 and 29 years old with acute or convalescent COVID-19.

This CDR3 is CASSAGTGRSPLHF. CDR3 DNA: TGTGCCAGTAGTGCCGGGACAGGTCGATCACCCCTCCACTTT. The gene calls are TRBV19 and TRBJ1-6; 8 bases match TRBD1. Germline V CDR1 and CDR2: LNHDA, SQIVND (reference sequence). This CDR3 is 14 amino acids long. The junction had 7 bases not matched to a gene; V was cut back by 5 bases and J by 10 bases.